The clone carrying this T cell receptor (beta chain) showed up just a few times. A read error may produce the germline difference seen at one junction end. The sample originates from a study of blood T cells in healthy people across ages. Alongside a J-beta primer mix, a sample-barcoded 5' primer served in a second PCR lasting roughly 6 to 11 cycles. TCRdb analysed the 5' RACE reads with MiXCR anew, one entry per CDR3 protein. The table includes about 700,000 distinct CDR3 sequences, roughly 32% detected once. The clonotype comes from an elderly woman in good health. The sequenced sample consisted of blood.

For the CDR3, the DNA is TGCGCCGGCAGCCAGACGGGGCCCAATCAGCCCCAGCATTTT. Translated, it gives CAGSQTGPNQPQHF. V is TRBV5-1 and J is TRBJ1-5; perhaps TRBD1 as D (5 bases). The CDR3 extends over 14 amino acids. The germline V gene has CDR1 SGHRS and CDR2 YFSETQ. Full variable domain (missing parts from reference TRBV5-1 and TRBJ1-5): KAGVTQTPRYLIKTRGQQVTLSCSPISGHRSVSWYQQTPGQGLQFLFEYFSETQRNKGNFPGRFSGRQFSNSRSEMNVSTLELGDSALYLCAGSQTGPNQPQHFGDGTRLSIL.